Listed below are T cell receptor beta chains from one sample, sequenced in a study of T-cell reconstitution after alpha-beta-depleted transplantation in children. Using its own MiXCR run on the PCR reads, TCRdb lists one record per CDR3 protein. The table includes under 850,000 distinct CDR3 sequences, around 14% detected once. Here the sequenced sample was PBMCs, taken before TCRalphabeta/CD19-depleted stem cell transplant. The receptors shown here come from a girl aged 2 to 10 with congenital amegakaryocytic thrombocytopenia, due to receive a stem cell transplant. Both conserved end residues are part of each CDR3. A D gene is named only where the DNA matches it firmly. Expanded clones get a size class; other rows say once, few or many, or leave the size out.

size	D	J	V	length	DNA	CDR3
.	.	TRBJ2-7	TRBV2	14	TGTGCCAGCCCCCCCTCGGGGGGCGATTACGAGCAGTACTTC	CASPPSGGDYEQYF
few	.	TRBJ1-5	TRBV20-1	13	TGCAGTGCTAGTGGCAGGTGGGATCAGCCCCAGCATTTT	CSASGRWDQPQHF
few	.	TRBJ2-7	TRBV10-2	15	TGCGCCAGCAGTGACTCTAGCGACAACTCCTACGAGCAGTACTTC	CASSDSSDNSYEQYF
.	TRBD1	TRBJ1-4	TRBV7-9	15	TGTGCCAGCACCCATGGGGGGACAGGAAAAGAAAAACTGTTTTTT	CASTHGGTGKEKLFF
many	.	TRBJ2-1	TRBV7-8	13	TGTGCCAGCAGCGCGGGACATTACAATGAGCAGTTCTTC	CASSAGHYNEQFF
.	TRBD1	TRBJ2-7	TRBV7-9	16	TGTGCCAGCAGCTTCGCGGGGACAGGGGGTCGGGGGGAGCAGTACTTC	CASSFAGTGGRGEQYF
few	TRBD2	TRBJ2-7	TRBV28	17	TGTGCCACAGAGGGAGTCTCTTACGGACTAGCCAAGGGCGAGCAGTACTTC	CATEGVSYGLAKGEQYF
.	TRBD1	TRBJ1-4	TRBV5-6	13	TGTGCCAGCAGCTTCGGGACAGTTGAAAAACTGTTTTTT	CASSFGTVEKLFF
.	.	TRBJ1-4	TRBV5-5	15	TGTGCCAGCAGCTTGATGGGGACACAGGATGAAAAACTGTTTTTT	CASSLMGTQDEKLFF
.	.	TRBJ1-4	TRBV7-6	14	TGTGCCAGCACCAGAGACACCTATAATGAAAAACTGTTTTTT	CASTRDTYNEKLFF
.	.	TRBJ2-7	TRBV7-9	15	TGTGCCAGCAGCTCATACGGGGGTAGCTCCTACGAGCAGTACTTC	CASSSYGGSSYEQYF
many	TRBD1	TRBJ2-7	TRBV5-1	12	TGCGCCAGCAGCTTGGATGTAGGGGGCGCTCAGTTC	CASSLDVGGAQF
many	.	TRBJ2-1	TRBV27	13	TGTGCCAGTTGGACAAGCTCCTACAATGAGCAGTTCTTC	CASWTSSYNEQFF
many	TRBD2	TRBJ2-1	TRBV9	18	TGTGCCAGCAGCGTAGGAATCGGTCTAGCGGGAGGTAACAATGAGCAGTTCTTC	CASSVGIGLAGGNNEQFF
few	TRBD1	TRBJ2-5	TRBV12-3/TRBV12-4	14	TGTGCCAGCAGTGAGAACAGGGGGCGAGGGACCCAGTACTTC	CASSENRGRGTQYF
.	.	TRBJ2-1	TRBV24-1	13	TGTGCCACCAGTGAGCCAGGGTTTAATGAGCAGTTCTTC	CATSEPGFNEQFF
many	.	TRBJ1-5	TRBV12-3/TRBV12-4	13	TGTGCCAGCAGCCAGACTAGCAATCAGCCCCAGCATTTT	CASSQTSNQPQHF
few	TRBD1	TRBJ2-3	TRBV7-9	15	TGTGCCAGCACCCAGGACAGGGGGCGCACAGATACGCAGTATTTT	CASTQDRGRTDTQYF
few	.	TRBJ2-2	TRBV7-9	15	TGTGCCAGCAGCGTACAGGGCGCGAACACCGGGGAGCTGTTTTTT	CASSVQGANTGELFF
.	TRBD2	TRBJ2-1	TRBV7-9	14	TGTGCCAGCAGCTTAGCATTGCTAGCGGGGAAGCAGTTCTTC	CASSLALLAGKQFF
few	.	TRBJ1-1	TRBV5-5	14	TGTGCCAGCAGCTTGGGATGGGGTCCAGAAGAAGCTTTCTTT	CASSLGWGPEEAFF
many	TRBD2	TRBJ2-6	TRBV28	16	TGTGCCAGCAGTTATAGCGGGAGATCTGGGGCCAACGTCCTGACTTTC	CASSYSGRSGANVLTF
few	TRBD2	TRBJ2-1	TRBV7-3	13	TGTGCCAGCAGCGCGGGACTAGCGGGTGAGCAGTTCTTC	CASSAGLAGEQFF
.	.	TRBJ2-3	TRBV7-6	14	TGTGCCAGCAGCAAGCGGTTCGCCACAGATACGCAGTATTTT	CASSKRFATDTQYF
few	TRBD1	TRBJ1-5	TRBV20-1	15	TGCAGTGCTCTAGAGGACAGGGGATCCAATCAGCCCCAGCATTTT	CSALEDRGSNQPQHF
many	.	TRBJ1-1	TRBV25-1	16	TGTGCCAGCAGTGAATCAATATACAGTGAGGGCACTGAAGCTTTCTTT	CASSESIYSEGTEAFF
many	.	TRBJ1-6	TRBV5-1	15	TGCGCCAGCAGCCCCAGTGGGGGGGTGGATTCACCCCTCCACTTT	CASSPSGGVDSPLHF
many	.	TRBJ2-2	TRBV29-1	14	TGCAGCGTTGGAGAGGGCGCGAACACCGGGGAGCTGTTTTTT	CSVGEGANTGELFF